Below are 10 T cell receptor beta chains sequenced from a single sample in a study of neurological immune-mediated disorders. The time point was: technical triplicate 2. Each CDR3 protein is one row after TCRdb ran MiXCR on the 5' RACE reads. The table records 31,000 or so distinct CDR3 sequences, approximately 12% of them present only once. Sequencing was done on a sample of CD4+ T cells from blood. These receptors originate from a female donor with HTLV-1-associated myelopathy (HAM/TSP).

This clonotype was seen at least ten times. The V call is TRBV7-8, the J call TRBJ2-7; D is unclear. CDR3 size: 13 residues. The germline V and J ends were trimmed by 1 base and 4 bases, with 8 bases remaining between them. Germline values: CDR1 SGHVS, CDR2 FQNEAQ. CDR3 in DNA: TGTGCCAGCAGCTTAGGTGTAGGGTACGAGCAGTACTTC. Amino acid sequence: CASSLGVGYEQYF.

This clonotype has at least ten counts. This chain links TRBV2 with TRBJ2-7; 7 nucleotides agree with TRBD2. The V gene end was trimmed by 7 bases and the J gene end by 0 bases; junction bases not matched to a gene: 9. This CDR3 has 15 residues. Germline CDR1 is SNHLY and CDR2 is FYNNEI. CDR3 nucleotide sequence: TGTGCCAGCAACACCGGGGAGGGTTCCTCCTACGAGCAGTACTTC. Translated, it gives CASNTGEGSSYEQYF.

This clonotype occurred many times. The V gene is TRBV5-4, the J gene TRBJ2-1; 8 bases match TRBD2. CDR1 and CDR2 from the germline V gene are SGHNT and YYREEE (reference sequence). The J segment lost 0 bases and the V segment lost 2 bases, leaving 1 base of the junction unmatched. The CDR3 has 15 residues. The CDR3, as DNA: TGTGCCAGCAGCTTTGCGGGGGGCTCCTACAATGAGCAGTTCTTC. Its translation: CASSFAGGSYNEQFF.

At least ten counts were recorded for this clonotype. The CDR3 loop is CASSPTLVAGGEQYF. The CDR3 coding sequence is TGTGCCAGCTCACCGACCTTAGTAGCGGGAGGCGAGCAGTACTTC. This chain links TRBV18 with TRBJ2-7; 10 bases line up with TRBD2. Germline values: CDR1 KGHSH, CDR2 LQKENI. CDR3 length: 15 residues. The ends lost 3 bases at V and 6 bases at J; junction bases unmatched: 8.

There are many counts of this clonotype. In DNA, the CDR3 is TGTGCCATCCGAGAAGGGGAATATAATTCACCCCTCCACTTT. Encoded protein: CAIREGEYNSPLHF. V gene TRBV10-3 combines with J gene TRBJ1-6; TRBD1 is a possible D gene (5 bases). V lost 8 bases and J 4 bases, leaving 12 bases between the germline ends. This CDR3 is built from 14 residues. CDR1 is ENHRY and CDR2 is SYGVKD in the germline V gene.

The chain uses TRBV5-1 and TRBJ2-5; 9 bases are shared with TRBD2. Germline V gene lookup returns CDR1 SGHRS and CDR2 YFSETQ. CDR3 length: 16 residues. Trimming removed 5 bases from V and 4 bases from J; junction bases left unmatched: 12. The chain's CDR3 is CASSFSGGARGETQYF. The CDR3 region has the DNA TGCGCCAGCAGTTTTAGCGGGGGTGCTAGGGGAGAGACCCAGTACTTC.

Ten or more counts support this clonotype. V usage is TRBV5-4 and J usage is TRBJ2-7, with 7 bases fitting TRBD2. The CDR3 length is 14 residues. Germline V lookup: CDR1 SGHNT, CDR2 YYREEE (reference sequence). J was trimmed by 7 bases and V by 7 bases; bases with no gene match: 14. The CDR3: CASHRGGGLKEQYF. The CDR3 nucleotides are TGTGCCAGCCACCGTGGGGGGGGACTGAAGGAGCAGTACTTC.

This clonotype appeared many times. The chain uses TRBV12-3 or TRBV12-4 and TRBJ1-1, with unresolved D. The V end lost 1 base, the J end lost 1 base, and 7 bases lay between the germline ends. This CDR3 is built from 14 residues. The CDR3 nucleotides are TGTGCCAGCAGTTTAGGGCTGGGGAACACTGAAGCTTTCTTT. Its protein is CASSLGLGNTEAFF.

This clonotype is categorized as medium-sized. The V gene is TRBV12-3 or TRBV12-4, the J gene TRBJ2-5; D is possibly TRBD1 or TRBD2 (5 bases each). The CDR3 length is 15 residues. Trimming left V 0 bases short and J 1 base short, with 9 bases between. Here the CDR3 reads CASSLAGTIQETQYF. For the CDR3, the DNA is TGTGCCAGCAGTTTAGCCGGGACGATCCAAGAGACCCAGTACTTC.

This clonotype was detected many times. The V gene is TRBV7-2, the J gene TRBJ2-7, with D perhaps matching TRBD1 or TRBD2 (5 bases each). V lost 1 base and J lost 2, with 9 bases in between. This CDR3 is 14 amino acids long. The germline CDR1 and CDR2 sequences are SGHTA and FQGNSA. CDR3 sequence: CASSLGGKPYEQYF. The CDR3 DNA reads as TGTGCCAGCAGCTTAGGGGGGAAACCCTACGAGCAGTACTTC.